The 27 T cell receptor beta chains below come from one sample, sequenced in a study of regulatory T cells in long-lasting Graves disease. The TCR beta library used iRepertoire HTBI primers with Arm-PCR amplification of CDR3. From the multiplex PCR reads, TCRdb called clonotypes with MiXCR, one entry per CDR3 protein. This table has roughly 500,000 distinct CDR3 sequences, 20% to 25% appearing once. Time point indicated: persistent/refractory GD, antithyroid drugs over 5 years with positive TRAb. Isolated PBMC RNA provided the starting material for the TCR library. This specimen was peripheral blood mononuclear cells (PBMCs), taken when the disease was refractory, from a patient treated with antithyroid drugs. All receptors derive from a female donor with Graves disease.

This clonotype was counted many times. V is TRBV6-5 and J is TRBJ1-4; TRBD1 might be the D (5 bases). CDR3 size: 15 residues. The V end lost 4 bases, the J end lost 5 bases, and 14 bases lay between the germline ends. In germline, CDR1 is MNHEY, CDR2 SVGAGI. The DNA for the CDR3 is TGTGCCAGCAGTTCCCACGACAGTTCGAATGAAAAACTGTTTTTT. Translating gives CASSSHDSSNEKLFF.

The chain employs TRBV20-1 and TRBJ2-2, with D perhaps TRBD1 (6 bases). CDR3 size: 13 residues. The germline V gene encodes CDR1 DFQATT and CDR2 SNEGSKA (reference sequence). The V end lost 7 bases, the J end lost 1 base, and 10 bases lay between the germline ends. The CDR3: CSGATGNTGELFF. The CDR3 region has the DNA TGCAGTGGGGCGACAGGGAACACCGGGGAGCTGTTTTTT.

This clonotype was detected ten times or more. The DNA for the CDR3 is TGTGCCAGCAGTCTAGGGGGCACTGGAAACACCATATATTTT. It encodes CASSLGGTGNTIYF. The chain employs TRBV12-3 or TRBV12-4 and TRBJ1-3, with TRBD1 matching over 7 bases. The CDR3 has 14 amino acids. With 5 bases clipped from V and 2 bases from J, the junction kept 3 bases outside the gene matches.

This clonotype has a count of ten or more. This chain joins TRBV6-1 and TRBJ2-4; 7 nucleotides agree with TRBD1. The CDR3 loop spans 20 amino acids. J gave up 0 bases and V 6 bases, and 20 bases lay outside the gene matches. Germline V gene lookup returns CDR1 MNHNS and CDR2 SASEGT. The CDR3 is CASRPRSPTGWEIAKNIQYF. DNA for the CDR3: TGTGCCAGCAGACCCCGATCCCCGACAGGGTGGGAAATAGCCAAAAACATTCAGTACTTC.

The chain has TRBV20-1 and TRBJ2-5; 14 bases are a match to TRBD2. The germline V gene encodes CDR1 DFQATT and CDR2 SNEGSKA (reference sequence). V lost 6 bases and J lost 4; bases outside the gene matches: 10. The CDR3 sequence is 16 residues long. DNA of the CDR3: TGCAGTGCCATCAAGACTAGCGGGAGGGCGGGAGAGACCCAGTACTTC. Its protein is CSAIKTSGRAGETQYF.

The sample holds many counts of this clonotype. V is TRBV11-2 and J is TRBJ2-7; tentatively, D is TRBD1 (6 bases). The CDR3 extends over 14 amino acids. The V end lost 5 bases, the J end lost 0 bases, and 11 bases lay between the germline ends. Germline CDR1 and CDR2: SGHAT and FQNNGV. Here the CDR3 DNA reads TGTGCCAGCAGCGCCGGACAGAACTCCTACGAGCAGTACTTC. Amino acid sequence: CASSAGQNSYEQYF. Full variable domain (outside the CDR3, taken from reference TRBV11-2 and TRBJ2-7): EAGVAQSPRYKIIEKRQSVAFWCNPISGHATLYWYQQILGQGPKLLIQFQNNGVVDDSQLPKDRFSAERLKGVDSTLKIQPAKLEDSAVYLCASSAGQNSYEQYFGPGTRLTVT.

This clonotype was detected many times. The chain couples TRBV28 to TRBJ1-2; TRBD1 might be the D (6 bases). Germline assignment: CDR1 MDHEN and CDR2 SYDVKM. V dropped 4 bases and J dropped 5 bases, with 14 bases sitting between them. The CDR3 has 14 residues. The DNA of the CDR3 is TGTGCCAGCAGTTCCCCAGGGGCAGCTTATGGCTACACCTTC. Its translation: CASSSPGAAYGYTF.

The chain combines TRBV27 with TRBJ1-1; D is possibly TRBD1 (5 bases). The CDR3 spans 14 residues. CDR1 is MNHEY, CDR2 SMNVEV, per germline (reference sequence). Trimming cost V 5 bases and J 7 bases, with 17 bases left between them. CDR3 bases: TGTGCCAGCAGTCCGGGGACGGTACTTGGTGAAGCTTTCTTT. Encoded protein: CASSPGTVLGEAFF.

Concerning this clonotype: A much larger clone lies one base from this, so it may be a read error. J is TRBJ1-4 and V is TRBV12-3 or TRBV12-4; 7 nucleotides line up with TRBD1. The CDR3 spans 13 residues. Trimming cost V 8 bases and J 5 bases; bases outside gene matches: 5. In DNA form, the CDR3 reads TGTGCCAGCGCGGGACAGATAAATGAAAAACTGTTTTTT. Amino acid sequence: CASAGQINEKLFF.

V and J are TRBV28 and TRBJ2-7; 9 bases match TRBD1. The CDR3 is 16 residues long. V gave up 8 bases and J gave up 2 bases; unmatched junction bases: 13. Germline CDR1 MDHEN, CDR2 SYDVKM. The CDR3 bases are TGTGCCAGCCTCCCCCCGACAGGGGGTAACACCTACGAGCAGTACTTC. The encoded protein is CASLPPTGGNTYEQYF.

In this sample, this clonotype turned up a few times. The genes are TRBV29-1 and TRBJ1-1; perhaps TRBD1 as D (6 bases). Trimming left V 5 bases short and J 4 bases short, with 17 bases between. CDR1 is SQVTM and CDR2 is ANQGSEA in the germline V gene. The CDR3 spans 14 residues. The CDR3 DNA reads as TGCAGCGTTACTCTCGGGGGCGCGGTCACTGAAGCTTTCTTT. Its protein product is CSVTLGGAVTEAFF.

This clonotype has ten or more counts. The chain recombines TRBV27 with TRBJ2-5; D gene ambiguous. The germline gives CDR1 MNHEY, CDR2 SMNVEV (reference sequence). CDR3 length: 14 residues. Between the trimmed V and J ends, which lost 3 bases and 2 bases, there was a span of 10 bases. In DNA, the CDR3 is TGTGCCAGCAGTTTTGCTTTCAGGCAAGAGACCCAGTACTTC. It translates to CASSFAFRQETQYF.

The chain links TRBV25-1 to TRBJ1-1, with 8 nucleotides matching TRBD1. There are 15 residues in the CDR3. After removal of 2 bases from V and 6 bases from J, the junction contained 8 bases not matched to a gene. Germline lookup yields CDR1 MGHDK and CDR2 SYGVNS. The CDR3 is CASSERGQGHPEAFF. The CDR3 nucleotides read TGTGCCAGCAGTGAAAGAGGACAGGGCCACCCTGAAGCTTTCTTT.

Points on this clonotype: A much larger clone differs by one base, so this may be a read error. CDR3 in amino acids: CASSDTRGNEKLFF. The CDR3 nucleotides are TGTGCCAGCAGCGATACAAGGGGAAATGAAAAACTGTTTTTT. The rearrangement uses TRBV3-1 and TRBJ1-4, with D perhaps TRBD1 (5 bases). CDR1 LGHDT and CDR2 YNNKEL come from the germline V gene (reference sequence). V lost 5 bases, J lost 5 bases, and 12 bases lay in between. The CDR3 extends over 14 amino acids.

A few counts support this clonotype. The J gene is TRBJ2-3, the V gene TRBV28; 9 bases are shared with TRBD2. V lost 3 bases and J lost 0; bases outside the gene matches: 7. The CDR3 runs 17 residues. Germline CDR1 reads MDHEN; CDR2 reads SYDVKM. The CDR3 here is CASSFGSGGTSTDTQYF. DNA for the CDR3: TGTGCCAGCAGTTTTGGTAGCGGGGGTACTAGCACAGATACGCAGTATTTT.

This clonotype was counted at least ten times. CDR3 residues: CASSSTDFTGTEIAKNIQYF. As DNA, the CDR3 is TGTGCCAGCAGCTCCACAGACTTCACCGGGACAGAGATAGCCAAAAACATTCAGTACTTC. The genes are TRBV13 and TRBJ2-4; TRBD1 aligns across 7 bases. Germline values: CDR1 PRHDT, CDR2 FYEKMQ (reference sequence). J gave up 0 bases and V 4 bases, and 18 bases lay outside the gene matches. The CDR3 contains 20 residues. The full variable domain, with the rest looked up from reference TRBV13 and TRBJ2-4, is AAGVIQSPRHLIKEKRETATLKCYPIPRHDTVYWYQQGPGQDPQFLISFYEKMQSDKGSIPDRFSAQQFSDYHSELNMSSLELGDSALYFCASSSTDFTGTEIAKNIQYFGAGTRLSVL.

This clonotype was counted only a few times. The J gene is TRBJ2-2, the V gene TRBV5-1; 14 bases fit TRBD2. The CDR3 runs to 16 residues. With V trimmed by 4 bases and J by 7 bases, 6 bases remained unmatched. CDR1 is SGHRS and CDR2 is YFSETQ in the germline V gene. The CDR3 region is CASSPGLAGGVGELFF. In DNA form, the CDR3 reads TGCGCCAGCAGCCCCGGACTAGCGGGAGGAGTCGGGGAGCTGTTTTTT.

This clonotype occurred many times. The chain links TRBV11-2 to TRBJ2-7; D unclear. The CDR3 covers 12 residues. Germline V gene lookup returns CDR1 SGHAT and CDR2 FQNNGV. Trimming took 8 bases from V and 5 from J, leaving 13 bases between them. CDR3 protein: CASGQGSDEQYF. In nucleotides, the CDR3 is TGTGCCAGCGGTCAAGGCTCGGACGAGCAGTACTTC.

Ten or more counts support this clonotype. The chain is built from TRBV2 and TRBJ1-2; D is uncertain. V gave up 7 bases and J gave up 1 base, with 13 bases separating them. This CDR3 is built from 14 residues. Germline CDR1 reads SNHLY; CDR2 reads FYNNEI. For the CDR3, the DNA is TGTGCCAGCACTCCCCGGGGAGATAACTATGGCTACACCTTC. Its translation: CASTPRGDNYGYTF.

This clonotype was counted many times. This sequence joins TRBV25-1 and TRBJ1-1; D is uncertain. The CDR3 has 12 amino acids. V was pared by 6 bases and J by 0 bases, with 5 bases between. Germline CDR1 is MGHDK and CDR2 is SYGVNS. The CDR3 DNA sequence: TGTGCCAGCAGCTGGATGAACACTGAAGCTTTCTTT. Its translation is CASSWMNTEAFF.

This clonotype came up many times. CDR3 DNA: TGTGCCACCAGTGAGTCCGGGACCTGGGAGACCCAGTACTTC. It is translated as CATSESGTWETQYF. V gene TRBV24-1 combines with J gene TRBJ2-5; D assignment may be TRBD1 or TRBD2 (5 bases each). The germline V gene encodes CDR1 KGHDR and CDR2 SFDVKD. Trimming removed 4 bases from V and 5 bases from J, with 13 bases in between. The CDR3 is 14 residues long.

This clonotype was found many times. The genes are TRBV10-3 and TRBJ1-2; D might be TRBD1 (5 bases). From germline, CDR1 is ENHRY and CDR2 SYGVKD. Trimming took 3 bases from V and 2 from J, leaving 7 bases between them. The CDR3 covers 13 residues. CDR3 in DNA: TGTGCCATCAGTGATGAGGGGAACTATGGCTACACCTTC. Encoded protein: CAISDEGNYGYTF.

Ten or more counts support this clonotype. The chain has TRBV12-5 and TRBJ2-7, with 7 bases lining up with TRBD1. Germline V gene data show CDR1 as LGHNT and CDR2 as FRNRAP. The CDR3 is 14 amino acids. Trimming cost V 5 bases and J 2 bases; bases outside gene matches: 6. The CDR3, as DNA: TGTGCTAGTGGTCCAGGGACAGTTACCTACGAGCAGTACTTC. Translating gives CASGPGTVTYEQYF.

This clonotype was seen many times. The rearrangement uses TRBV27 and TRBJ1-1; D unclear. Germline V gene data show CDR1 as MNHEY and CDR2 as SMNVEV (reference sequence). The CDR3 is made up of 11 amino acids. The germline V and J ends were trimmed by 7 bases and 1 base, with 4 bases remaining between them. CDR3 sequence reads: CASKANTEAFF. The CDR3 DNA reads as TGTGCCAGCAAGGCGAACACTGAAGCTTTCTTT.

This clonotype was seen a handful of times. The V gene is TRBV13, the J gene TRBJ2-7; D is unclear. V was cut by 5 bases and J by 3 bases, with 20 bases left in between. The CDR3 spans 16 residues. The germline V gene encodes CDR1 PRHDT and CDR2 FYEKMQ (reference sequence). CDR3 DNA sequence: TGTGCCAGCAGCAACTCGATGCACACTGATTTCTACGAGCAGTACTTC. Translating gives CASSNSMHTDFYEQYF.

The gene calls are TRBV20-1 and TRBJ2-2; 7 nucleotides align to TRBD2. The J segment lost 5 bases and the V segment lost 0 bases, leaving 6 bases of the junction unmatched. The CDR3 is made up of 15 amino acids. The germline gives CDR1 DFQATT, CDR2 SNEGSKA (reference sequence). The chain's CDR3 is CSAREYGRLTGELFF. DNA of the CDR3: TGCAGTGCTAGAGAGTACGGGAGGTTAACCGGGGAGCTGTTTTTT.

This chain joins TRBV5-1 and TRBJ2-7; TRBD1 might be the D (6 bases). This CDR3 comprises 14 residues. Germline V gene lookup returns CDR1 SGHRS and CDR2 YFSETQ. V lost 2 bases and J 3 bases, leaving 12 bases between the germline ends. Here the CDR3 reads CASSFAQGSYEQYF. The CDR3 nucleotides read TGCGCCAGCAGCTTCGCGCAGGGGAGCTACGAGCAGTACTTC.